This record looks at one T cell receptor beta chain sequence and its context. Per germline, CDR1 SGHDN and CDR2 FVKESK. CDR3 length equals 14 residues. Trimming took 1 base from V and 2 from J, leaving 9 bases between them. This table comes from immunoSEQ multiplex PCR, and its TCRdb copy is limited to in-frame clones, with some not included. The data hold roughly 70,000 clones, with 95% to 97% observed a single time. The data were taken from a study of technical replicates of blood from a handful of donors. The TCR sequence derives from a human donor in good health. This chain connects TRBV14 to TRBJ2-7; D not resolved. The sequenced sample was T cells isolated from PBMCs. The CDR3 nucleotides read TGTGCCAGCAGCCAAGGCCTGGGCGCCTACGAGCAGTACTTC. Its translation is CASSQGLGAYEQYF.